The next 19 T cell receptor beta chains were all read from a single sample in a study of cytomegalovirus exposure and HLA in healthy donors. 60 Vbeta and 13 Jbeta primers were used in PCR. The repertoire was sequenced with immunoSEQ multiplex PCR; TCRdb's copy has only in-frame clones and lacks some. The top ten clones hold around 5% of a sample with some 120,000 clones, over 60% of them seen once. The sequencing sample was made of PBMCs. These receptors came from a man aged 30-40 years in good health and CMV-seropositive.

Comment on this clone: At one end the junction does not follow the germline gene, possibly because of a read error. The V call is TRBV9, the J call TRBJ1-2, with a weak D call TRBD1 (6 bases). The germline gives CDR1 SGDLS, CDR2 YYNGEE. This CDR3 is 15 amino acids long. CDR3 residues: CASSVGWTANYGYPF. CDR3 nucleotide sequence: TGTGCCAGCAGCGTAGGATGGACAGCTAACTATGGCTACCCCTTC. Using reference TRBV9 and TRBJ1-2 for the parts outside the CDR3, the full variable domain is DSGVTQTPKHLITATGQRVTLRCSPRSGDLSVYWYQQSLDQGLQFLIQYYNGEERAKGNILERFSAQQFPDLHSELNLSSLELGDSALYFCASSVGWTANYGYPFGSGTRLTVV.

This chain joins TRBV6-1 and TRBJ1-3; the D gene is possibly TRBD1 (5 bases). Germline CDR1 is MNHNS and CDR2 is SASEGT. This CDR3 region has 15 residues. Trimming removed 6 bases at V and 1 base at J, with 13 bases between. The CDR3 loop is CASRVQVISGNTIYF. The CDR3 DNA follows: TGTGCCAGCAGGGTACAGGTTATTTCTGGAAACACCATATATTTT.

The rearrangement joins TRBV27 to TRBJ1-2; D is undetermined. With 0 bases removed from V and 1 base from J, the gap between germline ends came to 9 bases. This CDR3 is 15 amino acids long. Per the germline V gene, CDR1 is MNHEY and CDR2 is SMNVEV (reference sequence). CDR3 bases: TGTGCCAGCAGTTTATCCGGCAGGAATAACTATGGCTACACCTTC. Translation: CASSLSGRNNYGYTF.

The chain joins TRBV18 to TRBJ1-6; D unresolved. The germline gives CDR1 KGHSH, CDR2 LQKENI. The germline V and J ends were trimmed by 3 bases and 5 bases, with 11 bases remaining between them. This CDR3 comprises 15 residues. The CDR3 nucleotides read TGTGCCAGCTCACCTAGAGGGTTGGATAATTCACCCCTCCACTTT. Residues: CASSPRGLDNSPLHF.

The rearrangement uses TRBV7-7 and TRBJ2-7, with D uncertain. Trimming cost V 1 base and J 5 bases, with 9 bases left between them. CDR3 length: 13 residues. From germline, CDR1 is SSHAT and CDR2 FNYEAQ (reference sequence). The CDR3 protein is CASSLGPLDEQYF. As DNA, the CDR3 is TGTGCCAGCAGCTTAGGTCCGTTAGACGAGCAGTACTTC. The variable domain in full, completed from reference TRBV7-7 and TRBJ2-7, reads GAGVSQSPRYKVTKRGQDVTLRCDPISSHATLYWYQQALGQGPEFLTYFNYEAQPDKSGLPSDRFSAERPEGSISTLTIQRTEQRDSAMYRCASSLGPLDEQYFGPGTRLTVT.

This sequence joins TRBV9 and TRBJ1-5; TRBD1 agrees at 7 bases. This CDR3 is built from 14 residues. The trim removed 3 bases at V and 5 bases at J, leaving 5 bases unmatched. Looked up from germline, CDR1 is SGDLS and CDR2 is YYNGEE. This CDR3 reads CASSAGQYDQPQHF. In nucleotides, the CDR3 is TGTGCCAGCAGCGCGGGACAGTACGATCAGCCCCAGCATTTT.

The chain links TRBV7-6 to TRBJ2-1, with D hard to call. CDR1 and CDR2 from the germline V gene are SGHVS and FNYEAQ. V was trimmed by 1 base and J by 0 bases, leaving 13 bases between them. The CDR3 sequence is 17 residues long. CDR3 nucleotide sequence: TGTGCCAGCAGCTTAGGAGCTCTTAGAGGCTCCTACAATGAGCAGTTCTTC. It yields the protein CASSLGALRGSYNEQFF.

A few counts support this clone. The chain carries TRBV7-6 and TRBJ1-6, with 10 bases identical to TRBD1. Per germline, CDR1 SGHVS and CDR2 FNYEAQ. J was trimmed by 10 bases and V by 3 bases; bases with no gene match: 3. This CDR3 region has 14 residues. CDR3 sequence reads: CASSLGQGWSPLHF. CDR3 coding DNA: TGTGCCAGCAGCTTGGGACAGGGGTGGTCACCCCTCCACTTT.

Notes on this clone: A junction end diverges from the germline sequence, so it may reflect a read error. The chain has TRBV27 and TRBJ2-2; D unresolved. The CDR3 is made up of 14 amino acids. The germline CDR1 and CDR2 sequences are MNHEY and SMNVEV (reference sequence). The CDR3 reads CASSFGDTTEELFF. DNA of the CDR3: TGTGCCAGCAGTTTCGGAGATACTACCGAGGAGCTGTTTTTT.

This clone was seen just once. The CDR3 end shows no conserved phenylalanine or tryptophan, and so a read error is likely. The J gene is TRBJ2-7, the V gene TRBV5-6; TRBD2 agrees at 7 bases. V trimming: 4 bases; J trimming: 7 bases; junction bases outside the gene matches: 8. Germline loops: CDR1 SGHDT, CDR2 YYEEEE. The CDR3 is made up of 13 amino acids. CDR3 in amino acids: CASSAGERREQYI. The CDR3, as DNA: TGTGCCAGCAGCGCGGGGGAGCGGCGGGAGCAGTACATC.

The V gene is TRBV6-5, the J gene TRBJ1-2, with 12 bases fitting TRBD1. Germline CDR1 and CDR2: MNHEY and SVGAGI. Trimming cost V 5 bases and J 4 bases; bases outside gene matches: 5. The CDR3 is made up of 15 amino acids. CDR3 in amino acids: CASSPGTGGRYGYTF. DNA of the CDR3: TGTGCCAGCAGTCCCGGGACAGGGGGCCGCTATGGCTACACCTTC.

This chain uses TRBV30 with TRBJ1-4; TRBD1 might be the D (5 bases). The V end lost 7 bases, the J end lost 5 bases, and 11 bases lay between the germline ends. The CDR3 is made up of 12 amino acids. Germline CDR1 reads GTSNPN; CDR2 reads SVGIG (reference sequence). CDR3 amino acids: CASGGRNEKLFF. In DNA form, the CDR3 reads TGTGCCTCCGGGGGTAGGAATGAAAAACTGTTTTTT.

This chain links TRBV15 with TRBJ1-6; 7 bases are shared with TRBD1. CDR1 is LNHNV, CDR2 YYDKDF, per germline (reference sequence). J lost 3 bases, V lost 4 bases, and 6 bases had no gene match. This CDR3 is built from 16 residues. CDR3 bases: TGTGCCACCAGCACTTCGACAGGGAACTATAATTCACCCCTCCACTTT. Its protein product is CATSTSTGNYNSPLHF.

The chain joins TRBV5-4 to TRBJ1-2; TRBD1 matches at 9 bases. Trimming cost V 1 base and J 0 bases; bases outside gene matches: 4. This CDR3 is built from 16 residues. In germline, CDR1 is SGHNT, CDR2 YYREEE (reference sequence). The chain's CDR3 is CASSLQHRGPNYGYTF. As DNA, the CDR3 is TGTGCCAGCAGCTTGCAGCACAGGGGGCCTAACTATGGCTACACCTTC. Drawing the rest from reference TRBV5-4 and TRBJ1-2, the complete variable domain is ETGVTQSPTHLIKTRGQQVTLRCSSQSGHNTVSWYQQALGQGPQFIFQYYREEENGRGNFPPRFSGLQFPNYSSELNVNALELDDSALYLCASSLQHRGPNYGYTFGSGTRLTVV.

CDR3 nucleotide sequence: TGTGCCAGCAGCTTATTGACAGGGGGCCCAACTAATGAAAAACTGTTTTTT. Its translation: CASSLLTGGPTNEKLFF. This chain uses TRBV7-8 with TRBJ1-4; TRBD1 agrees at 10 bases. The CDR3 has 17 amino acids. In germline, CDR1 is SGHVS, CDR2 FQNEAQ. The V segment lost 2 bases and the J segment 0 bases; nucleotides outside the gene matches: 3.

This clone was detected once. The sample has other DNA sequences that encode this CDR3 too. The chain uses TRBV2 and TRBJ2-1; 10 nucleotides match TRBD2. Germline assignment: CDR1 SNHLY and CDR2 FYNNEI. V shed 5 bases and J 2 bases; nucleotides not matched to a gene: 0. CDR3 size: 14 residues. CDR3 sequence: CASSSGGAYNEQFF. CDR3 DNA sequence: TGTGCCAGCAGTAGCGGGGGGGCCTACAATGAGCAGTTCTTC.

Concerning this clone: One junction end disagrees with the germline gene, perhaps due to a read error. Other DNA sequences in this sample translate to the same CDR3. This chain links TRBV2 with TRBJ2-2; 16 bases match TRBD2. The CDR3 consists of 16 residues. CDR1 and CDR2 from the germline V gene are SNHLY and FYNNEI. CDR3 coding DNA: TGTGCCAGCACCGGGACTAGCGGGGGGGCCGGCGGGGAGCTATTTTTT. This gives the protein CASTGTSGGAGGELFF.

The J gene is TRBJ1-4, the V gene TRBV5-6, with D uncertain. Germline assignment: CDR1 SGHDT and CDR2 YYEEEE. This CDR3 contains 15 residues. V lost 1 base to trimming and J lost 7 bases, with 14 bases between them. CDR3: CASSLFEGRAEKLFF. The DNA for the CDR3 is TGTGCCAGCAGCTTGTTTGAAGGGAGGGCTGAAAAACTGTTTTTT.

The gene calls are TRBV6-1 and TRBJ2-1; 9 nucleotides align to TRBD2. The CDR3 spans 14 residues. Germline V lookup: CDR1 MNHNS, CDR2 SASEGT. Trimming removed 3 bases from V and 6 bases from J; junction bases left unmatched: 3. The CDR3 sequence: CASSDAGGINEQFF. Written as DNA, the CDR3 is TGTGCCAGCAGTGACGCGGGGGGGATCAATGAGCAGTTCTTC.